The 2 T cell receptor beta chains presented below share a single source sample, sequenced in a study of shared clonotypes between healthy human individuals. The protocol was immunoSEQ multiplex PCR, while the TCRdb copy is restricted to in-frame clones and leaves out a portion. The data hold some 2,500,000 clones, with less than 95% observed a single time. Sample: naive CD4+ T cells from PBMCs. Subset in this sample: CD45RA+ positively selected. These receptors were collected from a man aged 18 to 30 in good health. Some clones in this sample may be carry-over from other donors' samples.

The chain uses TRBV5-8 and TRBJ2-1, with unresolved D. Deletions cut 0 bases from V and 0 bases from J, with 13 bases between. This CDR3 is built from 17 residues. CDR1 is SGHTS and CDR2 is YDEGEE in the germline V gene. DNA of the CDR3: TGTGCCAGCAGCTTGGGGTTAGACCTCAGCTCCTACAATGAGCAGTTCTTC. Translation: CASSLGLDLSSYNEQFF.

V gene TRBV7-8 combines with J gene TRBJ2-5; the match to TRBD2 covers 9 bases. J was trimmed by 5 bases and V by 5 bases; bases with no gene match: 9. Germline CDR1 SGHVS, CDR2 FQNEAQ. The CDR3 is 15 residues long. CDR3 sequence (DNA): TGTGCCAGCAGCCCCCCCGGGACTAGCCGGGAGACCCAGTACTTC. Translation gives CASSPPGTSRETQYF.